Sequencing of this T cell receptor beta chain was carried out in a study of blood T cell repertoires in COVID-19. Whole-study context: Some COVID-19 samples were acute and others convalescent; all came from the United States, Italy and Spain.

This CDR3 is 17 amino acids long. Germline CDR1 and CDR2: SGHTS and YDEGEE. The V gene end was trimmed by 3 bases and the J gene end by 0 bases; junction bases not matched to a gene: 7. Profiling relied on immunoSEQ multiplex PCR, and the TCRdb table lists in-frame clones only, not all of them. The table lists about 200,000 clones, more than 75% of them singletons, with around 3.1% in the top ten. The material sequenced was peripheral blood. This receptor was obtained from a man in his sixties with acute or convalescent COVID-19. The chain employs TRBV5-8 and TRBJ1-1, with 11 nucleotides matching TRBD1. The CDR3 nucleotides are TGTGCCAGCAGCTCAGGGACAGGGGGTTTTATGAACACTGAAGCTTTCTTT. It is translated as CASSSGTGGFMNTEAFF.